Listed here is a single T cell receptor beta chain. This clonotype showed up many times. Its antigen remains unidentified. It has no much larger one-base neighbor in the sample; base qualities were not kept. V and J are truncated by 9 bases and 5 bases respectively, leaving an intervening sequence of 14 bases. For CDR1 and CDR2, the germline V gene (reference sequence) lists LNHDA and SQIVND. The CDR3 runs 13 residues from the cysteine to the phenylalanine. The sequence is cut down to CDR3 DNA, 39 bases in frame from base 1. The Immunoverse kit was used to build TCR libraries from about 430 ng RNA, with molecular barcoded adaptors covering alpha/delta and beta/gamma chains. TCR library preparation was performed with the same RNA that was used for transcriptome sequencing. An Illumina HiSeq 4000 with 2 x 150 cycles was used to sequence the TCR libraries. In the authors' own workflow: Using MiXCR, which included quality filtering and error correction, TCR reads were aligned to human V, D, J and C references and then assembled into CDR3 clonotypes. The tcR package in R was used for analysis of clonotype counts and gene usage diversity. For inspection of raw mapping reads, RNA-seq reads were mapped by STAR aligner version 2.5.3a onto GRCh37 of the human genome. To test how sequencing depth affects detected clonotypes, IR-seq fastq files were randomly downsampled with Seqtk 1.3. TCRdb handled the public reads itself, with Q25 trimming in fastp and clone calling in MiXCR, and kept productive beta chains. Under each unique CDR3 protein, matching rows form one entry showing the most common genes and DNA. TCRdb, not the authors, supplied the V and J calls. The sample data list approximately 90,000 distinct CDR3 sequences, and 20% to 25% of these were observed just once. The ten largest clones represent roughly 10% of the sample.

The data stem from a study of read filtering for tumor transcriptome and immune sequencing (dated by TCRdb to about 2020). Regarding the research as a whole: The cohort had around 16 male and some 15 female patients with a mean age of around 66 years, ranging from 47 to 80. By revised international staging, about 8 patients were R-ISS I, fewer than 20 were R-ISS II and about 7 were R-ISS III. After DNase treatment, whole-transcriptome libraries were prepared using the TruSeq RNA Access Library Prep Kit. Per sample, about 3.5 to 11 million TCR-region mapped reads were obtained with IR-seq, compared with only about 80 to 1,300 with RNA-seq. Using the same bone marrow samples, the study compared TCR repertoires obtained by targeted immune repertoire sequencing with those obtained by bulk whole-transcriptome sequencing. One main goal was a read-filtering strategy for immune repertoire data, in particular deciding whether clonotypes backed by only one read should be removed.

Every patient had bone marrow sampled at the time of active disease. Isolation of bone marrow mononuclear cells was performed by Ficoll-Hypaque density gradient centrifugation. To remove myeloma plasma cells, the cells were labeled with CD138 magnetic microbeads on a MACS separator, and CD138-negative cells were then collected by negative selection. Flow cytometry on an Attune NxT with CD138 antibodies was used to check the purity of the isolated cells. Total RNA was extracted with TRIzol reagent and quantified with a NanoDrop spectrophotometer. Paired RNA-seq and IR-seq were performed on the CD138-negative bone marrow sample of each patient. General conclusions and limits of the study: The correlation between IR-seq and RNA-seq shared clonotype proportions rose when single-read clonotypes were removed. IR-seq captured clonotypes at much higher depth and more reliably than RNA-seq, and smaller IR-seq throughput sufficed to identify most shared clonotypes. In IR-seq, single-read clonotypes were roughly 82% of clonotypes but approximately 3.5% of total reads; in RNA-seq they were 74.6% of clonotypes and more than 40% of reads. Rather than purified T cells, the sorted CD138-negative fraction was a mixed bone marrow immune population.

The specimen was a population of CD138-negative cells sorted from bone marrow. The cell subset or site tag for this specimen amounts to: bone marrow mononuclear cells depleted of CD138+ plasma/myeloma cells by negative magnetic selection. The TCR comes from a donor at least 40 years old with multiple myeloma. The chain was built from TRBV19 and TRBJ2-1; the D gene is tentatively TRBD1 or TRBD2, each matching 5 bases. The sequenced DNA is TGTGCCAGCAGCCCCGGGACCCACAATGAGCAGTTCTTC. Its protein reads: CASSPGTHNEQFF.